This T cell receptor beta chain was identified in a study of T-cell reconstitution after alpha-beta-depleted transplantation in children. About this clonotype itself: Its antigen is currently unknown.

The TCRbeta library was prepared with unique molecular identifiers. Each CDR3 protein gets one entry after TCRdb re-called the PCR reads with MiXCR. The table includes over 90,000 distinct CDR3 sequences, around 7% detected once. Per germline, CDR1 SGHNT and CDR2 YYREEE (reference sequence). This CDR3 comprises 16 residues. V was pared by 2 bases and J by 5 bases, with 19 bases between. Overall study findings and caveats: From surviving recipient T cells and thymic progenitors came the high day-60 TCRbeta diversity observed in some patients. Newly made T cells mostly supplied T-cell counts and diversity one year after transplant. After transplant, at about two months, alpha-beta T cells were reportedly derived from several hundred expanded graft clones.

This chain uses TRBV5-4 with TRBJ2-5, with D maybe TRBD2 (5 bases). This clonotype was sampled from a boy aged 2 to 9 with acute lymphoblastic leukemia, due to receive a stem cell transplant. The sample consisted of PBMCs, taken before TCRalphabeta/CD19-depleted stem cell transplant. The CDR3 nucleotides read TGTGCCAGCAGCTTATATCCCGCAGGCACGGGGGAGACCCAGTACTTC. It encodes CASSLYPAGTGETQYF.